A single sample is the source of the 23 T cell receptor beta chains below, sequenced in a study of vaccination and CD4 T cells after COVID-19. The antigens these receptors bind are not known. With the Oncomine TCR Beta short-read assay, DNA from cultured CD4+ T cells was sequenced. TCRdb reprocessed the PCR reads with MiXCR, giving one entry per CDR3 protein. In the table there are fewer than 15,000 distinct CDR3 sequences, approximately 40% of which are singletons. Described treatment: approximately 9-day PBMC culture with coronavirus spike peptide pools or control peptides (ViraFEST assay). Input material: CD4+ T cells from blood, cultured in vitro. Receptors originate from a human donor who had recovered from COVID-19.

The genes are TRBV19 and TRBJ2-3, with D possibly being TRBD2 (5 bases). Trimming shortened V by 6 bases and J by 3 bases, and 10 bases separated the two germline ends. This CDR3 region has 13 residues. The V gene's germline CDR1 is LNHDA and CDR2 SQIVND (reference sequence). The CDR3 reads CASSLGLTDTQYF. The CDR3 DNA sequence: TGTGCCAGTAGCCTCGGACTGACAGATACGCAGTATTTT. Looking up the rest from reference TRBV19 and TRBJ2-3 gives the full variable domain: DGGITQSPKYLFRKEGQNVTLSCEQNLNHDAMYWYRQDPGQGLRLIYYSQIVNDFQKGDIAEGYSVSREKKESFPLTVTSAQKNPTAFYLCASSLGLTDTQYFGPGTRLTVL.

This clonotype was found a few times. The chain links TRBV27 to TRBJ1-5, with 8 nucleotides matching TRBD1. The germline V gene encodes CDR1 MNHEY and CDR2 SMNVEV (reference sequence). After removal of 5 bases from V and 2 bases from J, the junction contained 8 bases not matched to a gene. The CDR3 has 16 amino acids. The CDR3 is CASSPRSGQGNQPQHF. The CDR3 DNA reads TGTGCCAGCAGTCCCCGATCGGGACAGGGCAATCAGCCCCAGCATTTT.

The chain carries TRBV12-3 or TRBV12-4 and TRBJ1-6; D gene uncertain. Trimming removed 3 bases from V and 8 bases from J, with 14 bases in between. The CDR3 is 15 residues long. The DNA for the CDR3 is TGTGCCAGCAGTTTTCGTGGTACTGGGGATTCACCCCTCCACTTT. It is translated as CASSFRGTGDSPLHF.

Only a few counts were recorded for this clonotype. The V gene is TRBV12-3 or TRBV12-4, the J gene TRBJ1-6; 9 bases map to TRBD1. Unmatched junction bases numbered 7, after V lost 6 bases and J lost 7 bases. The CDR3 is made up of 15 amino acids. The CDR3 DNA reads as TGTGCCAGCAGGGCCGGGACAGGGTACAATTCACCCCTCCACTTT. Its protein product is CASRAGTGYNSPLHF.

This clonotype was found a few times. J is TRBJ1-5 and V is TRBV20-1; D is ambiguous. The CDR3 runs to 12 residues. The germline gives CDR1 DFQATT, CDR2 SNEGSKA (reference sequence). The V end lost 3 bases, the J end lost 4 bases, and 7 bases lay between the germline ends. The CDR3 DNA sequence: TGCAGTGCTAGTAACGCGAATCAGCCCCAGCATTTT. This sequence encodes CSASNANQPQHF.

This clonotype showed up just a few times. CDR3 sequence reads: CASSQAYGIQPQHF. In DNA, the CDR3 is TGTGCCAGCAGCCAAGCTTATGGGATTCAGCCCCAGCATTTT. This chain connects TRBV3-1 to TRBJ1-5; D is uncertain. The CDR3 length is 14 residues. Germline V gene data show CDR1 as LGHDT and CDR2 as YNNKEL (reference sequence). Trimming cost V 1 base and J 6 bases, with 10 bases left between them.

This chain joins TRBV12-3 or TRBV12-4 and TRBJ1-1; D not resolved. The V and J ends lost 5 bases and 3 bases respectively, with 13 bases between them. There are 14 residues in the CDR3. CDR3 coding DNA: TGTGCCAGCAGTCTACGGGGTGAAGACACTGAAGCTTTCTTT. It translates to CASSLRGEDTEAFF.

The rearrangement joins TRBV25-1 to TRBJ1-2; D is possibly TRBD1 (5 bases). Germline lookup yields CDR1 MGHDK and CDR2 SYGVNS. Trimming took off 3 bases at V and 4 bases at J, with 12 bases between the two ends. The CDR3 contains 14 residues. The CDR3 loop is CASSDRGQAYGYTF. The CDR3, as DNA: TGTGCCAGCAGTGATAGGGGTCAGGCCTATGGCTACACCTTC.

This clonotype was detected only once. The genes are TRBV28 and TRBJ2-7, with 7 nucleotides matching TRBD1. Unmatched junction bases numbered 12, after V lost 5 bases and J lost 2 bases. The CDR3 has 16 amino acids. Germline CDR1 reads MDHEN; CDR2 reads SYDVKM. Written as DNA, the CDR3 is TGTGCCAGCAGTCCCCCGACAGGGCGATCTACCTACGAGCAGTACTTC. As protein: CASSPPTGRSTYEQYF.

This clonotype was detected a few times. V usage is TRBV15 and J usage is TRBJ1-2; D is uncertain. Germline V CDR1 and CDR2: LNHNV, YYDKDF (reference sequence). V lost 4 bases and J 2 bases, leaving 8 bases between the germline ends. The CDR3 totals 13 residues. CDR3 DNA sequence: TGTGCCACCAGCATTGGAGGGAACTATGGCTACACCTTC. This encodes CATSIGGNYGYTF.

V gene TRBV4-3 combines with J gene TRBJ2-1; 10 bases line up with TRBD2. The CDR3 spans 17 residues. CDR1 and CDR2 from the germline V gene are LGHNA and YSLEER. Trimming at V came to 4 bases and at J to 0 bases, leaving 6 bases not matched to a gene. CDR3 in DNA: TGCGCCAGCAGCCTCGGACTAGCGGTAAGCTCCTACAATGAGCAGTTCTTC. Translation: CASSLGLAVSSYNEQFF.

This clonotype was picked up a small number of times. The chain uses TRBV20-1 and TRBJ2-2; possible D gene TRBD1, 6 bases. Deletions cut 5 bases from V and 4 bases from J, with 20 bases between. This CDR3 is built from 16 residues. Germline V gene lookup returns CDR1 DFQATT and CDR2 SNEGSKA (reference sequence). This CDR3 reads CSASTAGGAFTGELFF. In nucleotides, the CDR3 is TGCAGTGCTTCTACGGCTGGGGGCGCCTTCACCGGGGAGCTGTTTTTT.

Points on this clonotype: The junction departs from the called germline gene at one end, perhaps through a read error. The genes are TRBV7-7 and TRBJ2-7; D uncertain. This CDR3 region has 15 residues. Per germline, CDR1 SSHAT and CDR2 FNYEAQ (reference sequence). CDR3 amino acids: CASSLGFGEAYEQYF. CDR3 nucleotides: TGTGCTAGCAGCTTAGGTTTCGGCGAAGCCTACGAGCAGTACTTC.

This chain uses TRBV7-9 with TRBJ1-2, with 7 bases matching TRBD1. V trimming: 3 bases; J trimming: 4 bases; junction bases outside the gene matches: 8. The germline CDR1 and CDR2 sequences are SEHNR and FQNEAQ (reference sequence). CDR3 length: 15 residues. The CDR3 loop reads CASSFLTGNGYGYTF. Here the CDR3 DNA reads TGTGCCAGCAGCTTTTTGACAGGGAATGGCTATGGCTACACCTTC.

The rearrangement joins TRBV19 to TRBJ1-5; D call uncertain. The CDR3 totals 12 residues. Trimming stripped 5 bases from V and 4 bases from J, with 6 bases between. CDR1 LNHDA and CDR2 SQIVND come from the germline V gene (reference sequence). CDR3 coding DNA: TGTGCCAGTAGTCTGAGGAATCAGCCCCAGCATTTT. It specifies CASSLRNQPQHF.

This clonotype was counted only a few times. V is TRBV20-1 and J is TRBJ2-3; tentatively, D is TRBD1 or TRBD2 (6 bases each). This CDR3 region has 15 residues. V was clipped by 8 bases and J by 0 bases, with 18 bases between them. Germline V gene lookup returns CDR1 DFQATT and CDR2 SNEGSKA (reference sequence). The CDR3 reads CSLHPGDTSTDTQYF. The CDR3 coding sequence is TGCAGTTTACATCCGGGGGACACTAGCACAGATACGCAGTATTTT.

The V call is TRBV6-2 or TRBV6-3, the J call TRBJ2-7; TRBD2 matches at 11 bases. Germline V lookup: CDR1 MNHEY, CDR2 SVGEGT. CDR3 length: 15 residues. The ends lost 6 bases at V and 3 bases at J; junction bases unmatched: 7. The CDR3 DNA follows: TGTGCCAGCAGGTCGCGCGGGACTAGCGGCTACGAGCAGTACTTC. This gives the protein CASRSRGTSGYEQYF.

The rearrangement links TRBV5-4 to TRBJ2-1, with 10 nucleotides matching TRBD2. The CDR3 has 13 amino acids. Looked up from germline, CDR1 is SGHNT and CDR2 is YYREEE (reference sequence). The V gene end was trimmed by 7 bases and the J gene end by 8 bases; junction bases not matched to a gene: 6. CDR3 protein: CASRSSGRDEQFF. CDR3 sequence (DNA): TGTGCCAGCCGCTCTAGCGGGAGAGATGAGCAGTTCTTC.

This clonotype occurred a few times. The rearrangement joins TRBV24-1 to TRBJ2-5; no clear D. The germline V and J ends were trimmed by 6 bases and 1 base, with 8 bases remaining between them. The CDR3 loop spans 13 amino acids. The germline CDR1 and CDR2 sequences are KGHDR and SFDVKD. The CDR3 loop is CATSNSVQETQYF. The CDR3 DNA is TGTGCCACCAGTAACAGCGTCCAAGAGACCCAGTACTTC.

The CDR3 is CASTRTGGDRAQYF. The CDR3, as DNA: TGTGCCAGCACAAGGACAGGGGGCGATCGGGCCCAGTACTTC. The chain is built from TRBV5-4 and TRBJ2-5, with 11 bases identical to TRBD1. V lost 6 bases, J lost 9 bases, and 10 bases stayed unmatched. The germline gives CDR1 SGHNT, CDR2 YYREEE (reference sequence). CDR3 length equals 14 residues.

J is TRBJ2-5 and V is TRBV20-1; 7 nucleotides line up with TRBD1. Germline CDR1 DFQATT, CDR2 SNEGSKA (reference sequence). The junction had 6 bases not matched to a gene; V was cut back by 5 bases and J by 0 bases. The CDR3 has 14 residues. This CDR3 is CSAVWDRDQETQYF. CDR3 nucleotides: TGCAGTGCTGTCTGGGACAGAGACCAAGAGACCCAGTACTTC.

The chain has TRBV18 and TRBJ2-7, with D unclear. The V gene's germline CDR1 is KGHSH and CDR2 LQKENI. Trimming cost V 1 base and J 2 bases, with 15 bases left between them. The CDR3 loop spans 16 amino acids. Written as DNA, the CDR3 is TGTGCCAGCTCACCACGGCGACAACCTAAAACCTACGAGCAGTACTTC. It encodes CASSPRRQPKTYEQYF. The full variable domain, its missing parts supplied by reference TRBV18 and TRBJ2-7, is NAGVMQNPRHLVRRRGQEARLRCSPMKGHSHVYWYRQLPEEGLKFMVYLQKENIIDESGMPKERFSAEFPKEGPSILRIQQVVRGDSAAYFCASSPRRQPKTYEQYFGPGTRLTVT.

The genes are TRBV6-4 and TRBJ2-1; 7 bases match TRBD2. After removal of 2 bases from V and 8 bases from J, the junction contained 9 bases not matched to a gene. There are 15 residues in the CDR3. Germline-derived CDR1 and CDR2 are MRHNA and SNTAGT. The CDR3 spells CASSDERGPGYEQFF. The CDR3 DNA sequence: TGTGCCAGCAGTGACGAGCGGGGCCCGGGCTATGAGCAGTTCTTC.